Following are 18 T cell receptor beta chains from one sample sequenced in a study of memory CD4+ T cells and cytomegalovirus serostatus. Libraries were prepared by immunoSEQ multiplex PCR; TCRdb keeps only in-frame clonotypes and omits some of them. Of about 42,000 clones in the sample, 60% to 80% were seen once. Single viable CD3+CD4+CD8-CD45RO+ cells were sorted as the memory CD4+ T cells. The sample comprised memory CD4+ T cells from blood. The receptor source for this set is an adult in good health and CMV-seronegative.

J is TRBJ1-4 and V is TRBV18; D is undetermined. This CDR3 contains 17 residues. V lost 3 bases, J lost 3 bases, and 17 bases lay in between. CDR1 and CDR2 (germline): KGHSH, LQKENI. The DNA of the CDR3 is TGTGCCAGCTCACCGCCGGGGTCCTCGAATTCTAATGAAAAACTGTTTTTT. Protein: CASSPPGSSNSNEKLFF.

The sample holds a few counts of this clone. The J gene is TRBJ2-3, the V gene TRBV4-1, with D possibly being TRBD2 (5 bases). This CDR3 has 18 residues. V was trimmed by 2 bases and J by 1 base, leaving 19 bases between them. CDR1 is MGHRA and CDR2 is YSYEKL in the germline V gene. The CDR3 region is CASSQTEGSRRGTDTQYF. The CDR3 bases are TGCGCCAGCAGCCAAACTGAGGGTTCCCGTAGGGGCACAGATACGCAGTATTTT.

The V call is TRBV9, the J call TRBJ2-5; D unresolved. The V end was cut by 4 bases, the J end by 5 bases, with 9 bases between. CDR1 is SGDLS and CDR2 is YYNGEE in the germline V gene. This CDR3 region has 12 residues. CDR3: CASSLVGETQYF. For the CDR3, the DNA is TGTGCCAGCAGCTTGGTGGGGGAGACCCAGTACTTC.

The chain couples TRBV4-3 to TRBJ1-6; 8 bases fit TRBD1. Looked up from germline, CDR1 is LGHNA and CDR2 is YSLEER. Losses at the gene ends were 0 bases for V and 9 bases for J; bases not matched to a gene: 7. This CDR3 is 16 amino acids long. This CDR3 reads CASSQDLGTGFSPLHF. CDR3 bases: TGCGCCAGCAGCCAAGATCTGGGGACAGGCTTTTCACCCCTCCACTTT.

The chain carries TRBV11-2 and TRBJ1-6; no clear D gene. With 3 bases removed from V and 5 bases from J, the gap between germline ends came to 11 bases. This CDR3 region has 15 residues. Germline values: CDR1 SGHAT, CDR2 FQNNGV. CDR3 sequence reads: CASSFIGRNNSPLHF. CDR3 nucleotide sequence: TGTGCCAGCAGCTTTATTGGACGGAATAATTCACCCCTCCACTTT.

In this sample, this clone turned up a few times. The chain has TRBV27 and TRBJ2-5; 7 nucleotides match TRBD2. The CDR3 is made up of 13 amino acids. Germline loops: CDR1 MNHEY, CDR2 SMNVEV (reference sequence). After removal of 1 base from V and 7 bases from J, the junction contained 3 bases not matched to a gene. DNA of the CDR3: TGTGCCAGCAGTTTATTTGGGGGGGGGACCCAGTACTTC. Protein sequence: CASSLFGGGTQYF.

This rearrangement joins TRBV7-9 to TRBJ1-4; D gene unclear. Trimming removed 4 bases at V and 15 bases at J, with 12 bases between. This CDR3 has 11 amino acids. Germline-derived CDR1 and CDR2 are SEHNR and FQNEAQ (reference sequence). CDR3 in DNA: TGTGCCAGCAGCTCAGACCGGCGCTTGTTTTTT. Its protein product is CASSSDRRLFF. Combining the CDR3 with reference TRBV7-9 and TRBJ1-4 gives the whole variable domain DTGVSQNPRHKITKRGQNVTFRCDPISEHNRLYWYRQTLGQGPEFLTYFQNEAQLEKSRLLSDRFSAERPKGSFSTLEIQRTEQGDSAMYLCASSSDRRLFFGSGTQLSVL.

The chain employs TRBV30 and TRBJ1-5; 7 bases line up with TRBD1. The trim removed 0 bases at V and 4 bases at J, leaving 0 bases unmatched. Germline V gene data show CDR1 as GTSNPN and CDR2 as SVGIG (reference sequence). CDR3 size: 13 residues. The CDR3 is CAWSVTGNQPQHF. CDR3 nucleotide sequence: TGTGCCTGGAGTGTGACAGGGAATCAGCCCCAGCATTTT.

This clone was observed a few times. V gene TRBV6-5 combines with J gene TRBJ1-1; 7 nucleotides match TRBD1. V shed 5 bases, J shed 3 bases, and the junction held 3 bases outside the gene matches. CDR1 MNHEY and CDR2 SVGAGI come from the germline V gene. The CDR3 is 13 amino acids. CDR3 loop: CASSADRYTEAFF. CDR3 nucleotides: TGTGCCAGCAGTGCGGACAGGTACACTGAAGCTTTCTTT.

This chain links TRBV9 with TRBJ2-2, with TRBD1 matching over 9 bases. J was trimmed by 7 bases and V by 0 bases; bases with no gene match: 4. The CDR3 totals 15 residues. Germline values: CDR1 SGDLS, CDR2 YYNGEE. CDR3 in DNA: TGTGCCAGCAGCGTAGGTGGACAGGGGATCGGGGAGCTGTTTTTT. Translating gives CASSVGGQGIGELFF.

The rearrangement links TRBV9 to TRBJ1-6, with D possibly being TRBD1 (6 bases). Germline CDR1 SGDLS, CDR2 YYNGEE. The CDR3 consists of 14 residues. V lost 3 bases and J 9 bases, leaving 13 bases between the germline ends. For the CDR3, the DNA is TGTGCCAGCAGCGATTCCAGGGGCGGTTCACCCCTCCACTTT. Encoded protein: CASSDSRGGSPLHF. The whole variable domain, remainder taken from reference TRBV9 and TRBJ1-6, is DSGVTQTPKHLITATGQRVTLRCSPRSGDLSVYWYQQSLDQGLQFLIQYYNGEERAKGNILERFSAQQFPDLHSELNLSSLELGDSALYFCASSDSRGGSPLHFGNGTRLTVT.

In its sample, this clone was seen a few times. The V and J genes are TRBV2 and TRBJ1-2, with a tentative D call TRBD1 (6 bases). The CDR3 spans 12 residues. V dropped 5 bases and J dropped 4 bases, with 8 bases sitting between them. Germline assignment: CDR1 SNHLY and CDR2 FYNNEI. CDR3 nucleotides: TGTGCCAGCAGTCAACAGGGCTATGGCTACACCTTC. Translation gives CASSQQGYGYTF. The full variable domain, its missing parts supplied by reference TRBV2 and TRBJ1-2, is EPEVTQTPSHQVTQMGQEVILRCVPISNHLYFYWYRQILGQKVEFLVSFYNNEISEKSEIFDDQFSVERPDGSNFTLKIRSTKLEDSAMYFCASSQQGYGYTFGSGTRLTVV.

This clone was detected once. The genes are TRBV6-6 and TRBJ1-2, with D maybe TRBD1 (5 bases). Germline lookup yields CDR1 MNHNY and CDR2 SVGAGI (reference sequence). The CDR3 runs 15 residues. V lost 5 bases and J 8 bases, leaving 21 bases between the germline ends. CDR3 in DNA: TGTGCCAGCAGTGGGGACGGGTTTGGTTCTTCAGGCTACACCTTC. Translating it yields CASSGDGFGSSGYTF.

The chain has TRBV15 and TRBJ1-1; TRBD1 might be the D (5 bases). Germline CDR1 reads LNHNV; CDR2 reads YYDKDF (reference sequence). Trimming cost V 1 base and J 10 bases, with 10 bases left between them. The CDR3 is 12 amino acids. For the CDR3, the DNA is TGTGCCACCAGCAGAGTGGGCGGGGGAGCTTTCTTT. It codes for CATSRVGGGAFF.

The chain links TRBV7-8 to TRBJ2-3; D gene ambiguous. The length of the CDR3 is 14 residues. Germline V gene data show CDR1 as SGHVS and CDR2 as FQNEAQ. Trimming shortened V by 1 base and J by 4 bases, and 9 bases separated the two germline ends. The CDR3, as DNA: TGTGCCAGCAGCTTAGTCAGTGGGGCAGATACGCAGTATTTT. This encodes CASSLVSGADTQYF.

The chain links TRBV28 to TRBJ2-2; D is ambiguous. Per germline, CDR1 MDHEN and CDR2 SYDVKM. This CDR3 region has 16 residues. V gave up 4 bases and J gave up 4 bases, with 16 bases separating them. The CDR3 reads CASSSPRIYPTGELFF. Written as DNA, the CDR3 is TGTGCCAGCAGTTCACCGAGAATCTACCCCACCGGGGAGCTGTTTTTT.

The DNA for the CDR3 is TGTGCCAGCAGCTGGGGAGTCGAGAACACCGGGGAGCTGTTTTTT. Translating it yields CASSWGVENTGELFF. This chain links TRBV7-9 with TRBJ2-2; D is perhaps TRBD2 (5 bases). This CDR3 is 15 amino acids long. CDR1 is SEHNR and CDR2 is FQNEAQ in the germline V gene (reference sequence). V lost 4 bases, J lost 1 base, and 10 bases lay in between.

The rearrangement joins TRBV28 to TRBJ1-2; TRBD1 might be the D (6 bases). V shed 3 bases and J shed 5 bases, with 13 bases lying between them. This CDR3 is 14 amino acids long. CDR1 is MDHEN and CDR2 is SYDVKM in the germline V gene. The CDR3 DNA sequence: TGTGCCAGCAGTTTGACAGGATTCAATTATGGCTACACCTTC. This encodes CASSLTGFNYGYTF.